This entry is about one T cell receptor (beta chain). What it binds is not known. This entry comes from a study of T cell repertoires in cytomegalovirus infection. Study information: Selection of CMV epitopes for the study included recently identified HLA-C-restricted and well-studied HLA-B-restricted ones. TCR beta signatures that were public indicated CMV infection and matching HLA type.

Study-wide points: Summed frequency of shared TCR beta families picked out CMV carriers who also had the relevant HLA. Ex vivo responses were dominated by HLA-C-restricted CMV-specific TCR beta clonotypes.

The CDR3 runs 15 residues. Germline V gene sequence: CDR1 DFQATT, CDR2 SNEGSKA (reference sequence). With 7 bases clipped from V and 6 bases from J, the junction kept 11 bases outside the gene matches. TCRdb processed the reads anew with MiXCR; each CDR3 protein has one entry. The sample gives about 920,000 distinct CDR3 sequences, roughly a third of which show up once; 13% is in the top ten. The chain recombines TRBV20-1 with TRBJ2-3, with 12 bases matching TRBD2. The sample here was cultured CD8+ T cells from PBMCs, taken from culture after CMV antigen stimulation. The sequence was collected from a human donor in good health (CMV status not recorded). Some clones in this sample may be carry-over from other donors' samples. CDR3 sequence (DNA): TGCAGTGTAACAGGACTAGCGGGGCCCGAGGATACGCAGTATTTT. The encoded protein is CSVTGLAGPEDTQYF.